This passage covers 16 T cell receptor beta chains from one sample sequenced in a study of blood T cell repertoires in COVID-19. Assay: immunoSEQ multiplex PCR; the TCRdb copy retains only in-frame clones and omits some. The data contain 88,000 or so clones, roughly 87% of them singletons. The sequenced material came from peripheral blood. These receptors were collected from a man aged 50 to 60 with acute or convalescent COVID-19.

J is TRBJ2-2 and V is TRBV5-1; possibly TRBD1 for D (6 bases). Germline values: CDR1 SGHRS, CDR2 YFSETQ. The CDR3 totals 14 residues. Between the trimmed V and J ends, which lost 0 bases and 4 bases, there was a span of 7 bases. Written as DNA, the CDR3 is TGCGCCAGCAGCTTGGTACAGGGCACCGGGGAGCTGTTTTTT. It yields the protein CASSLVQGTGELFF.

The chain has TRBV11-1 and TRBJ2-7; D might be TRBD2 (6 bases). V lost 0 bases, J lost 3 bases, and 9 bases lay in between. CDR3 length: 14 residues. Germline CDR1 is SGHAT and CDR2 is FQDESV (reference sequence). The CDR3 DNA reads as TGTGCCAGCAGCTTAGCGGGAGGACACTACGAGCAGTACTTC. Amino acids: CASSLAGGHYEQYF.

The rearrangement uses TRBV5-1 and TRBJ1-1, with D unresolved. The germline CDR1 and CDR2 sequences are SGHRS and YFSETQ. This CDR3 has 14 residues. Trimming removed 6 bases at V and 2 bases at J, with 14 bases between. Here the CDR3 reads CASTPHGDNTEAFF. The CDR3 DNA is TGCGCCAGCACCCCCCACGGGGATAACACTGAAGCTTTCTTT.

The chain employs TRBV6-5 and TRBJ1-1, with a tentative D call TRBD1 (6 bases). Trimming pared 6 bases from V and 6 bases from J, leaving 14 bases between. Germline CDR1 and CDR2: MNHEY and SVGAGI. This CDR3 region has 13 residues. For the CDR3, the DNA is TGTGCCAGCAGCGCCCCAGGACAGTCTGAAGCTTTCTTT. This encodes CASSAPGQSEAFF.

The CDR3, as DNA: TGTGCTAGTGGTTTGGTGACAGGGGTGACCGGGGAGCTGTTTTTT. It is translated as CASGLVTGVTGELFF. J is TRBJ2-2 and V is TRBV12-5, with 8 bases identical to TRBD1. The germline CDR1 and CDR2 sequences are LGHNT and FRNRAP. V shed 0 bases, J shed 5 bases, and the junction held 2 bases outside the gene matches. The CDR3 extends over 15 amino acids.

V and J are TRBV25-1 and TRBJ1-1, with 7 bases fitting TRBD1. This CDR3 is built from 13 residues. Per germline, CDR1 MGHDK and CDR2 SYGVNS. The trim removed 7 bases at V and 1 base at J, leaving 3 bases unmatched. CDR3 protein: CASTGQTNTEAFF. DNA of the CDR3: TGTGCCAGCACGGGACAGACGAACACTGAAGCTTTCTTT.

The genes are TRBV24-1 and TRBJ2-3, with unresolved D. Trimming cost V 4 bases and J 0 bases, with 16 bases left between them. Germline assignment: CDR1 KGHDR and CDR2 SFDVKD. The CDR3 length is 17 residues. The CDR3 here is CATSDSLLGSSTDTQYF. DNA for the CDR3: TGTGCCACCAGTGACTCGCTGTTGGGCAGCAGCACAGATACGCAGTATTTT.

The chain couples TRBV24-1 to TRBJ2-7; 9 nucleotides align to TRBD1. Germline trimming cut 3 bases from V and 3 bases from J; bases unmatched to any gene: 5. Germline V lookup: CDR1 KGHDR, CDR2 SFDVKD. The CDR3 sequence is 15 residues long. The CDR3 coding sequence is TGTGCCACCAGTGATGCCGGGGGACAGGGCTACGAGCAGTACTTC. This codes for CATSDAGGQGYEQYF.

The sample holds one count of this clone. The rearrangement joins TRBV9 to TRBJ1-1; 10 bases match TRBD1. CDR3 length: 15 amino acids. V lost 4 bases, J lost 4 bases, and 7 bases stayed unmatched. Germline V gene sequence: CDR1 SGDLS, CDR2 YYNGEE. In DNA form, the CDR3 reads TGTGCCAGCAGCTCCCTAGACAGGGGGCGCACTGAAGCTTTCTTT. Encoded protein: CASSSLDRGRTEAFF.

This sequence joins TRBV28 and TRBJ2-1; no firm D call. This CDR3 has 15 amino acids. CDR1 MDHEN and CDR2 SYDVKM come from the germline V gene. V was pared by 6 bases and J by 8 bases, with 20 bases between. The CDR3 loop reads CASSPNLLRSDEQFF. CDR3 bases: TGTGCCAGCAGCCCTAACCTACTACGTTCGGATGAGCAGTTCTTC. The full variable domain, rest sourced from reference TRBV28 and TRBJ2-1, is DVKVTQSSRYLVKRTGEKVFLECVQDMDHENMFWYRQDPGLGLRLIYFSYDVKMKEKGDIPEGYSVSREKKERFSLILESASTNQTSMYLCASSPNLLRSDEQFFGPGTRLTVL.

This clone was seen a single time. For the CDR3, the DNA is TGTGCCAGCAGCGACGTCGGGGTTTCACCCCTCCACTTT. Protein sequence: CASSDVGVSPLHF. The chain uses TRBV7-9 and TRBJ1-6; D is ambiguous. Trimming took 5 bases from V and 9 from J, leaving 11 bases between them. The CDR3 length is 13 residues. Germline lookup yields CDR1 SEHNR and CDR2 FQNEAQ (reference sequence).

The CDR3 coding sequence is TGTGCCAGCAGCAAAGTTCGGGAGTTAGGGCGATACAATGAGCAGTTCTTC. Translating it yields CASSKVRELGRYNEQFF. The chain is built from TRBV21-1 and TRBJ2-1; TRBD2 was called by the table and not checked on the DNA. TRBV21-1 is an annotated pseudogene. The CDR3 loop spans 17 amino acids.

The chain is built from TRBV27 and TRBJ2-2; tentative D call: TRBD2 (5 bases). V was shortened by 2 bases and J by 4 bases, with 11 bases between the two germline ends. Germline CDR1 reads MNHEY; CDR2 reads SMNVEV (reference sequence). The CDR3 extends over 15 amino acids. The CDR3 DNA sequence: TGTGCCAGCAGTTTAACGGCGGGCGTCACCGGGGAGCTGTTTTTT. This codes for CASSLTAGVTGELFF.

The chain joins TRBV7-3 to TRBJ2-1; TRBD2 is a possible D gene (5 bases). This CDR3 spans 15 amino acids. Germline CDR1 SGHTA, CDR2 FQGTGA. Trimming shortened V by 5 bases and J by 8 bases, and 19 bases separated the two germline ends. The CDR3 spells CASSPYPRVGDEQFF. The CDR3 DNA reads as TGTGCCAGCAGCCCCTACCCGAGGGTTGGAGATGAGCAGTTCTTC.

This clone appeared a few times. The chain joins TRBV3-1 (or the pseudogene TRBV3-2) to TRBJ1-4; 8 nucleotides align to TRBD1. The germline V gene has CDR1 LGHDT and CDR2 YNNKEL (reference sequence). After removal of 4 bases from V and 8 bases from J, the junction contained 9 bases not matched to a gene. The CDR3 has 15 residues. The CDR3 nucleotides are TGTGCCAGCAGCCCGTACAGGGGGTTCGTGGAAAAACTGTTTTTT. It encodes CASSPYRGFVEKLFF.

CDR3: CASSQTGGRAGYEQFF. The CDR3 DNA sequence: TGTGCCAGCTCGCAAACCGGCGGGAGGGCCGGCTATGAGCAGTTCTTC. The rearrangement joins TRBV13 to TRBJ2-1; 9 positions agree with TRBD2. The CDR3 loop spans 16 amino acids. The germline gives CDR1 PRHDT, CDR2 FYEKMQ (reference sequence). J was trimmed by 8 bases and V by 8 bases; bases with no gene match: 16.